These T cell receptor beta chains were read from a single sample in a study of regulatory and conventional T cells in RAG deficiency. Here immunoSEQ multiplex PCR was the method, and the copy in TCRdb shows in-frame clones only, minus some. The data show more than 35,000 clones, 70% to 90% seen once. This same sample was also taken into another study, of regulatory T cells.

Sequences were obtained from CD4+ effector T cells sorted from blood. These receptors came from a human donor in good health. Each CDR3 is given with its conserved first and last residue. D genes are given only for firm matches. Size tells how often a clone was seen (once, few, many) or the class of an expanded clone, and some rows leave it out.

v_gene	j_gene	abundance	d_gene	CDR3aa	CDR3nt
TRBV7-3	TRBJ2-2	.	.	CASSSQGRELFF	TGTGCCAGCAGCTCACAGGGCCGGGAGCTGTTTTTT
TRBV6-6	TRBJ2-1	.	.	CASSRLNEQFF	TGTGCCAGCAGCCGATTAAATGAGCAGTTCTTC
TRBV2	TRBJ1-6	.	.	CASSPLIQGGSPLHF	TGTGCCAGCAGCCCTCTCATACAGGGTGGTTCACCCCTCCACTTT
TRBV6-1	TRBJ1-5	.	.	CASSEGGWGTSNQPQHF	TGTGCCAGCAGTGAAGGGGGGTGGGGGACTAGCAATCAGCCCCAGCATTTT
TRBV4-1	TRBJ2-6	.	TRBD1	CASSQDRVAGANVLTF	TGCGCCAGCAGCCAGGACAGGGTCGCTGGGGCCAACGTCCTGACTTTC
TRBV5-1	TRBJ2-5	.	.	CASSPRQNQETQYF	TGCGCCAGCAGCCCGAGACAGAACCAAGAGACCCAGTACTTC
TRBV6-5	TRBJ2-7	once	TRBD1	CASSPDRDSPYEQYF	TGTGCCAGCAGCCCCGACAGGGATTCCCCCTACGAGCAGTACTTC
TRBV5-5	TRBJ2-3	once	.	CASSSILDTQYF	TGTGCCAGCAGCTCGATACTCGATACGCAGTATTTT
TRBV14	TRBJ1-4	.	.	CASSPRTGTGEKLFF	TGTGCCAGCAGCCCAAGGACGGGTACGGGGGAAAAACTGTTTTTT
TRBV28	TRBJ1-2	.	.	CASSTNRDGYTF	TGTGCCAGCAGTACGAACCGGGATGGCTACACCTTC
TRBV27	TRBJ1-5	.	TRBD1	CASSSTGRNQPQHF	TGTGCCAGCAGTTCGACAGGGAGGAATCAGCCCCAGCATTTT
TRBV27	TRBJ1-1	.	TRBD1	CASRTGNTEAFF	TGTGCCAGCCGGACAGGGAACACTGAAGCTTTCTTT
TRBV15	TRBJ2-7	.	.	CATSRGLVNEQYF	TGTGCCACCAGCAGAGGACTAGTCAATGAGCAGTACTTC
TRBV21-1	TRBJ1-1	.	.	CASSKQPERNTEAFF	TGTGCCAGCAGCAAACAGCCGGAAAGAAACACTGAAGCTTTCTTT
TRBV13	TRBJ1-2	.	.	CASSPPGGVAGYTF	TGTGCCAGCAGTCCCCCGGGGGGGGTGGCTGGCTACACCTTC
TRBV2	TRBJ2-4	.	.	CASSETSFENIQYF	TGTGCCAGCAGTGAGACTAGTTTCGAAAACATTCAGTACTTC